Following are 18 T cell receptor beta chains from one sample sequenced in a study of T cell responses to AZD1222 COVID-19 vaccine. Libraries were prepared by immunoSEQ multiplex PCR; TCRdb keeps only in-frame clonotypes and omits some of them. This sample has approximately 120,000 clones, with approximately 88% found just once. The source was peripheral blood, collected on day 0 of AZD1222 vaccination. These receptors were obtained from an adult in good health.

This chain joins TRBV18 and TRBJ2-1, with 9 positions matching TRBD2. With 4 bases clipped from V and 9 bases from J, the junction kept 7 bases outside the gene matches. The CDR3 is 14 amino acids. From germline, CDR1 is KGHSH and CDR2 LQKENI. CDR3 DNA sequence: TGTGCCAGCTCACAGGTAGCGGGAGTGGGTGAGCAGTTCTTC. Translating gives CASSQVAGVGEQFF.

Remarks on this clone: The junction departs from germline at one end; a sequencing error may be responsible. V and J are TRBV5-1 and TRBJ2-1; 7 bases are a match to TRBD2. The CDR3 runs to 12 residues. Germline CDR1 and CDR2: SGHRS and YFSETQ. The CDR3 DNA follows: TGCGCCAGCAGCTCCGGGGGGACGTTCGTAATCTTC. Translated: CASSSGGTFVIF.

V is TRBV18 and J is TRBJ2-2; D is possibly TRBD2 (6 bases). With 8 bases removed from V and 6 bases from J, the gap between germline ends came to 22 bases. CDR3 length equals 16 residues. In germline, CDR1 is KGHSH, CDR2 LQKENI. The chain's CDR3 is CASTNTAEGGAGELFF. The CDR3 region has the DNA TGTGCCAGCACTAACACAGCGGAGGGAGGCGCCGGGGAGCTGTTTTTT. The full variable domain, with the rest looked up from reference TRBV18 and TRBJ2-2, is NAGVMQNPRHLVRRRGQEARLRCSPMKGHSHVYWYRQLPEEGLKFMVYLQKENIIDESGMPKERFSAEFPKEGPSILRIQQVVRGDSAAYFCASTNTAEGGAGELFFGEGSRLTVL.

The chain recombines TRBV30 with TRBJ1-2; no definite D call. The V and J ends lost 2 bases and 6 bases respectively, with 16 bases between them. CDR1 is GTSNPN, CDR2 SVGIG, per germline (reference sequence). This CDR3 has 14 amino acids. In nucleotides, the CDR3 is TGTGCCTGGAGTAACCAGGTCGGTTGGGATGGCTACACCTTC. Encoded protein: CAWSNQVGWDGYTF.

The chain uses TRBV11-2 and TRBJ2-2; 7 bases are a match to TRBD2. Germline V CDR1 and CDR2: SGHAT, FQNNGV. Trimming at V came to 7 bases and at J to 1 base, leaving 15 bases not matched to a gene. The CDR3 is made up of 18 amino acids. CDR3 sequence (DNA): TGTGCCAGCACCAAAGGAGGGCTAGCGGACTGGAACACCGGGGAGCTGTTTTTT. As protein: CASTKGGLADWNTGELFF.

The chain has TRBV28 and TRBJ1-2; no firm D call. Between the trimmed V and J ends, which lost 5 bases and 4 bases, there was a span of 11 bases. CDR1 and CDR2 (germline): MDHEN, SYDVKM. This CDR3 has 13 amino acids. CDR3 DNA: TGTGCCAGCAGTCTAATGGGTGTCTATGGCTACACCTTC. Translated: CASSLMGVYGYTF.

The CDR3 here is CASSAFYQGVGYTF. CDR3 DNA sequence: TGTGCCAGCAGCGCCTTTTATCAAGGGGTCGGCTACACCTTC. This chain connects TRBV9 to TRBJ1-2, with D tentatively TRBD1 (5 bases). V was pared by 3 bases and J by 8 bases, with 17 bases between. The germline V gene has CDR1 SGDLS and CDR2 YYNGEE. CDR3 length: 14 amino acids. The whole variable domain, filled in from reference TRBV9 and TRBJ1-2, reads DSGVTQTPKHLITATGQRVTLRCSPRSGDLSVYWYQQSLDQGLQFLIQYYNGEERAKGNILERFSAQQFPDLHSELNLSSLELGDSALYFCASSAFYQGVGYTFGSGTRLTVV.

The chain joins TRBV6-1 to TRBJ2-7; D gene uncertain. V dropped 0 bases and J dropped 2 bases, with 5 bases sitting between them. Germline CDR1 MNHNS, CDR2 SASEGT. The CDR3 is 13 amino acids. CDR3 region: CASSEALTYEQYF. CDR3 coding DNA: TGTGCCAGCAGTGAAGCTCTGACCTACGAGCAGTACTTC.

The chain couples TRBV28 to TRBJ2-3, with 12 bases matching TRBD1. Germline loops: CDR1 MDHEN, CDR2 SYDVKM. This CDR3 region has 16 residues. Trimming took 7 bases from V and 2 from J; bases not matched to a gene: 7. The CDR3 loop reads CASNHPGQGATDTQYF. Written as DNA, the CDR3 is TGTGCCAGCAACCATCCGGGACAGGGGGCCACAGATACGCAGTATTTT.

This clone appeared once. V gene TRBV12-3 or TRBV12-4 combines with J gene TRBJ2-3; no clear D. The CDR3 totals 12 residues. V dropped 7 bases and J dropped 2 bases, with 7 bases sitting between them. The CDR3 loop reads CASTQTTDTQYF. The CDR3 nucleotides are TGTGCCAGCACTCAGACCACAGATACGCAGTATTTT.

This clone was counted only a few times. The chain recombines TRBV4-2 with TRBJ1-1; TRBD1 might be the D (6 bases). The CDR3 has 15 residues. CDR1 is LGHNA and CDR2 is YNFKEQ in the germline V gene. V lost 1 base and J 3 bases, leaving 12 bases between the germline ends. The CDR3 here is CASSQVGGRDTEAFF. The CDR3 nucleotides are TGTGCCAGCAGCCAAGTAGGGGGACGGGACACTGAAGCTTTCTTT.

The chain is built from TRBV27 and TRBJ2-5; D is ambiguous. Trimming took off 8 bases at V and 0 bases at J, with 7 bases between the two ends. The CDR3 is 12 amino acids. Germline lookup yields CDR1 MNHEY and CDR2 SMNVEV (reference sequence). The DNA of the CDR3 is TGTGCCAGCGGCAGGTACCAAGAGACCCAGTACTTC. Protein: CASGRYQETQYF.

The CDR3 reads CASTPFEGRGLYEQYF. For the CDR3, the DNA is TGTGCCAGCACCCCCTTTGAGGGGAGAGGACTCTACGAGCAGTACTTC. The chain recombines TRBV28 with TRBJ2-7; TRBD1 or TRBD2 may be the D gene (5 bases each). With 7 bases removed from V and 3 bases from J, the gap between germline ends came to 22 bases. The CDR3 extends over 16 amino acids. Germline V lookup: CDR1 MDHEN, CDR2 SYDVKM.

The genes are TRBV7-2 and TRBJ2-7; D is undetermined. Germline-derived CDR1 and CDR2 are SGHTA and FQGNSA. This CDR3 has 16 residues. Trimming took 0 bases from V and 4 from J, leaving 16 bases between them. CDR3 in amino acids: CASSLAGPSLGYEQYF. CDR3 DNA sequence: TGTGCCAGCAGCTTAGCGGGCCCGAGCTTGGGATACGAGCAGTACTTC.

V usage is TRBV13 and J usage is TRBJ2-2; 13 bases line up with TRBD2. CDR1 and CDR2 (germline): PRHDT, FYEKMQ (reference sequence). The CDR3 runs 17 residues. Trimming cost V 0 bases and J 5 bases; bases outside gene matches: 3. The DNA for the CDR3 is TGTGCCAGCAGCTTAGGCGGGGGACTAGCGGGAACCGGGGAGCTGTTTTTT. Its translation is CASSLGGGLAGTGELFF.

J is TRBJ2-3 and V is TRBV2, with TRBD1 matching 10 bases. Germline trimming cut 3 bases from V and 5 bases from J; bases unmatched to any gene: 2. The CDR3 contains 14 residues. Per germline, CDR1 SNHLY and CDR2 FYNNEI. The CDR3 sequence is CASSEGQGQDTQYF. The DNA of the CDR3 is TGTGCCAGCAGTGAGGGACAGGGGCAAGATACGCAGTATTTT.

The J gene is TRBJ2-3, the V gene TRBV19, with 11 bases lining up with TRBD2. The V segment lost 7 bases and the J segment 4 bases; nucleotides outside the gene matches: 7. Germline lookup yields CDR1 LNHDA and CDR2 SQIVND (reference sequence). CDR3 length equals 15 residues. CDR3 DNA: TGTGCCAGTACCGCGATAGCGGGGGGGCCAGATACGCAGTATTTT. As protein: CASTAIAGGPDTQYF.

This clone appeared a single time. The chain is built from TRBV27 and TRBJ2-3; TRBD2 aligns across 8 bases. The J segment lost 5 bases and the V segment lost 3 bases, leaving 10 bases of the junction unmatched. In germline, CDR1 is MNHEY, CDR2 SMNVEV (reference sequence). The CDR3 sequence is 16 residues long. The CDR3 spells CASSLTTAGGQDTQYF. DNA for the CDR3: TGTGCCAGCAGTTTGACTACGGCGGGGGGACAAGATACGCAGTATTTT.